One T cell receptor beta chain is described in this entry. Which antigen it targets is not known. There are no base qualities to consult, and no much larger clone falls within one base. Each donor gave one peripheral blood draw, averaging approximately 0.11 L, which was collected into heparinised tubes. Naive, central memory, regulatory and stem cell-like memory CD4+ T cells were sorted on a BD FACSAria II using a panel including CD45RO, CCR7, CD25, CD127, CD95 and CD27. All sorted populations exceeded 95% purity. Right away, PBMCs were isolated by Lymphoprep density gradient centrifugation and were stained directly, with no culture step. To minimize batch effects, samples were stained and sorted in pairs, one healthy donor with one patient per experiment. Looking up the germline V gene yields CDR1 SNHLY and CDR2 FYNNEI. V is clipped by 6 bases and J by 0 bases, and the sequence between their germline boundaries is 18 bases long. From the cysteine through the phenylalanine, the CDR3 covers 17 amino acids. The CDR3 DNA has 51 bases and is translated from base 1.

All of the isolated RNA was reverse transcribed with the High Capacity cDNA Reverse Transcription Kit, so expressed TCRB transcripts were sequenced. Survey-depth immunoSEQ sequencing was performed on stem cell-like memory T cell samples, with an average of roughly 1 million total reads per sample. After sorted cells were lysed in RLT buffer, RNA was extracted with DNase-treated RNeasy Micro or Mini kits, with the choice depending on cell number. Each cell subset was processed separately to prevent cross-contamination, with patient and healthy donor samples processed together. The immunoSEQ multiplex PCR was used to amplify TCRB sequences from cDNA, yielding 87-bp fragments that span the CDR3 region. Sequencing of the amplicons was performed on the Illumina HiSeq platform. The original methods were these. PCR bias was computationally corrected using synthetic template baselines, reads within Hamming distance 2 were collapsed, and singletons that could not be merged were discarded. Reads were aligned against IMGT so that V, D and J genes, CDR3 length and insertions or deletions at six rearrangement sites could be assigned. Within each subset, clonotype counts were normalized to sorted cell number, after which true diversity and Gini coefficients were computed with the tcR R package. The overlap coefficient, calculated on TCRB nucleotide sequences, was used to quantify repertoire sharing. Entries here come from immuneACCESS through TCRdb and include only in-frame sequences with V and J called. Some clones fail to appear in such tables; in the studies checked, an unresolved V gene covers under half of the shortfall, and the cause of the remainder is unknown. V and J calls and clone size are as listed in that table; D and trimming were resolved from the DNA. A total of about 110,000 clones appear in this sample, 30% to 40% of them only once. About 0.063% of the sample rests with the top ten.

This entry belongs to a study of beta chain features in type 1 diabetes (dated by TCRdb to 2017 to 2018). The study in broad terms: Patients and healthy donors did not differ in mean age, gender distribution, total cell number or subset yield. Regulatory and stem cell-like memory subsets were obtained from only 8 patients and roughly 8 healthy donors, while naive and central memory subsets were obtained from all 30 or so donors. A total of just under 110,000,000 sorted cells were examined across all samples, and RNA yield correlated strongly with the number of cells per subset. In the study, TCRB repertoires of sorted circulating CD4+ T cell subsets from recently diagnosed type 1 diabetes patients were compared with those of matched healthy donors. Results the study describes overall, beyond this receptor: Because small numbers of individuals were included in the HLA sub-analyses, any influence of HLA type on TCRB rearrangement was left unresolved. Sequencing cDNA rather than genomic DNA could over-represent highly expressing activated cells, although activation and CD3 levels did not differ between groups. PCR might favor shorter templates, but patient and control samples were amplified and corrected together, so any skew would affect both groups equally. At VDJ recombination sites, patients with type 1 diabetes made fewer insertions and deleted more nucleotides, a pattern implying thymic rearrangement abnormalities. The naive, central memory and regulatory TCRB repertoires appeared to resemble one another more closely among patients than among healthy donors. Type 1 diabetes patients showed a moderate but significant shortening of TCRB CDR3 length in all four CD4+ subsets.

Sequenced material: stem cell memory CD4+ T cells from blood. Sample cell subset or site, as interpreted from the label and publication: stem cell-like memory CD4+ T cells. This receptor was obtained from a young woman in good health. The rearrangement combines TRBV2 with TRBJ1-5; no D segment can be confidently identified. This receptor has the CDR3 CASSYPPGGYSNQPQHF. Read as DNA, the sequence is TGTGCCAGCAGCTACCCCCCAGGAGGATATAGCAATCAGCCCCAGCATTTT.